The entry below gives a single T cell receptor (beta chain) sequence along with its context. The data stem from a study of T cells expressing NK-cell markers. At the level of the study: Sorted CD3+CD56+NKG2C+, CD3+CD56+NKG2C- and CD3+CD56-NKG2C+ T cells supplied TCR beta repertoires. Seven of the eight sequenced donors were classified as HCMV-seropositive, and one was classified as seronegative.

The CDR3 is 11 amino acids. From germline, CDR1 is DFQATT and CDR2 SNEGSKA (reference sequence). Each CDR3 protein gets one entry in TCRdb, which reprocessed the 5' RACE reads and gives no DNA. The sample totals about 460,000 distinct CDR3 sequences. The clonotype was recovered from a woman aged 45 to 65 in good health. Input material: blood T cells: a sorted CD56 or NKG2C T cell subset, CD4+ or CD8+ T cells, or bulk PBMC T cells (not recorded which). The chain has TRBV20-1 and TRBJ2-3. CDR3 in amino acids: CSSTSKDTQYF.